This T cell receptor (beta chain) was observed in a study of Graves' ophthalmopathy and Graves' hyperthyroidism. General study points: A model of 13 signatures distinguished ophthalmopathy from stable hyperthyroidism at less than 90% sensitivity and nearly 82% specificity. The model achieved about 64% sensitivity and roughly 79% specificity for ophthalmopathy progression. The authors also found most expanded thyroid clonotypes above 0.001 frequency in blood.

This clonotype came up many times. Its matching antigen is unknown. V dropped 2 bases and J dropped 4 bases, with 2 bases sitting between them. The CDR3 length is 11 residues. The germline gives CDR1 MGHDK, CDR2 SYGVNS. Amplified TCR beta CDR3 regions were obtained using RNA transcripts as template. Second-round multiplex PCR followed a first-round RT-PCR using HTBI primers. TCRdb redid the calling of the multiplex PCR reads with MiXCR, one entry per CDR3 protein. This table holds about 740,000 distinct CDR3 sequences, approximately 40% found once. Physicians reached a diagnosis by relying on clinical symptoms, serum thyroxine, TRAb, thyroid ultrasound and orbital computed tomography.

The receptor was derived from an adult man with Graves' ophthalmopathy. Sequenced input: peripheral blood. The chain joins TRBV25-1 to TRBJ1-1; no clear D. This CDR3 reads CASSEATEAFF. In DNA, the CDR3 is TGTGCCAGCAGTGAAGCCACTGAAGCTTTCTTT.